The rows below give T cell receptor beta chains drawn from one sample of a study of human T cells and chemical hapten exposure. TCRdb re-analysed the RACE reads in MiXCR, keeping a single row per CDR3 protein. The sample carries around 120,000 distinct CDR3 sequences, over 10% recorded once. The sample in question was whole blood, obtained in connection with sensitization to the hapten diphenylcyclopropenone (DPC). The receptor source for this set is a woman in her 50s with alopecia areata. Some clones in this sample may be carry-over from other donors' samples. Both conserved end residues are part of each CDR3. Fields, in order: CDR3 length, V gene, clone size, CDR3 protein. Size is stated for part of the rows, as once, few or many counts, or as a class when the clone is expanded.

>15|TRBV2|-
CASSDVGGRYNEQFF
>15|TRBV6-1|many
CASRKQEHSNQPQHF
>12|TRBV3-1|-
CASLSSGNEQYF
>16|TRBV7-2|-
CASRMRQGNLGNTIYF
>15|TRBV27|-
CASTRGSSGSNEQFF
>13|TRBV7-2|few
CASSPGRVETQYF
>18|TRBV7-6|few
CASSLAGGQGLMNTEAFF
>15|TRBV3-1|-
CASSQVRSTGNTIYF
>17|TRBV6-5|many
CASSLSLSGSAYNEQFF
>15|TRBV6-6|many
CASSYPTGFYYGYTF
>16|TRBV18|few
CASSPSGTSLTGELFF
>13|TRBV29-1|-
CSVVGQEDIEAFF
>11|TRBV10-1|-
CASSDKRTRTF
>15|TRBV28|many
CASSLGVAGKETQYF
>13|TRBV11-2|-
CASSSPGRETQYF
>15|TRBV4-1|-
CASSEMGASNQPQHF
>11|TRBV20-1|many
CSASMSQPQHF
>15|TRBV7-2|-
CASSLRPWGGYEQYF
>13|TRBV29-1|few
CSVGTGGADTQYF
>14|TRBV19|few
CASGPNSGANVLTF
>15|TRBV6-5|-
CASSYSPGRTDTQYF
>16|TRBV20-1|many
CSARDPGAGSLNIQYF
>13|TRBV29-1|many
CSVDGLIQETQYF
>14|TRBV7-2|few
CASSSIVGDSEAFF
>16|TRBV7-2|many
CASSLAGQGVMNEQFF
>17|TRBV20-1|-
CSARYGYLGDRVYEQYF
>14|TRBV28|-
CASSLPRGPYEQYF
>13|TRBV2|many
CASTRGQGGPLHF
>17|TRBV5-4|many
CASSLVKGVAYNSPLHF
>13|TRBV28|many
CASSGLGYTEAFF
>15|TRBV5-1|many
CASSPPGLADAVHLF
>16|TRBV7-7|many
CASSLTSGSLIGELFF
>13|TRBV12-3/TRBV12-4|few
CASSLTRIYGYTF
>18|TRBV5-1|few
CASSLPGLAGGKGETQYF
>13|TRBV28|few
CASSSDRAYEQYF
>14|TRBV12-3/TRBV12-4|few
CASTSARVYNEQFF
>14|TRBV20-1|-
CSARGGRANTEAFF
>17|TRBV6-6|few
CASSGSGARIVGNIQYF
>15|TRBV11-2|-
CASRIPGRGIYEQYF
>15|TRBV29-1|few
CSVGDGLLGNQPQHF
>15|TRBV5-1|many
CASSGGFPNTGELFF
>12|TRBV10-3|few
CAISRTGFEQYF
>13|TRBV5-1|-
CASSLGQNSEAFF
>15|TRBV11-2|-
CASSFERGQGRTQYF
>15|TRBV12-3/TRBV12-4|-
CASSLGLVSNNEQFF
>16|TRBV18|-
CASSRLSAATNEKLFF